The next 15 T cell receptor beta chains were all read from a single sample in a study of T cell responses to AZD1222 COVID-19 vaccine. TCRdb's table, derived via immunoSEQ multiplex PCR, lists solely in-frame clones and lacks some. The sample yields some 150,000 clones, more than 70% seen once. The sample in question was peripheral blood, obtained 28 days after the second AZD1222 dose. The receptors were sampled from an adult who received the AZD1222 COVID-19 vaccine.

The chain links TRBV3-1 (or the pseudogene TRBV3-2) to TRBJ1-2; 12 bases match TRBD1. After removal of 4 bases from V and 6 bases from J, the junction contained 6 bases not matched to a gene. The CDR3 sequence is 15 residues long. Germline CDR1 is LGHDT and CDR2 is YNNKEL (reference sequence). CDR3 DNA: TGTGCCAGCAGCCCGCCGGGGACAGGGGGCAATGGCTACACCTTC. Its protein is CASSPPGTGGNGYTF.

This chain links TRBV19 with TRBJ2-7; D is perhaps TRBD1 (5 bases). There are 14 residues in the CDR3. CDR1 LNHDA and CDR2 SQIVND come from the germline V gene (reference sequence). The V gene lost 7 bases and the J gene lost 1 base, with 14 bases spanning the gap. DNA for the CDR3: TGTGCCAGTAAGGCCCAGGGTGGGTCCTACGAGCAGTACTTC. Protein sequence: CASKAQGGSYEQYF.

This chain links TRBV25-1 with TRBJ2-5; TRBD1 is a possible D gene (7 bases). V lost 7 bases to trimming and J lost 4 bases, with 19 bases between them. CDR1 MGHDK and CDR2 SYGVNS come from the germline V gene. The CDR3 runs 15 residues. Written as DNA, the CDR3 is TGTGCCAGCACCCGGGACAGCGGGCCCCCAGAGACCCAGTACTTC. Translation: CASTRDSGPPETQYF.

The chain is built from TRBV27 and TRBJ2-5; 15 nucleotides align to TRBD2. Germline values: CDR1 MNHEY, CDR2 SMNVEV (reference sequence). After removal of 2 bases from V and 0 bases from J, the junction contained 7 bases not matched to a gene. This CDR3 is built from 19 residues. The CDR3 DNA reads TGTGCCAGCAGTTTACTAGGGACTAGCGGGGGGTCGTACCAAGAGACCCAGTACTTC. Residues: CASSLLGTSGGSYQETQYF.

The CDR3 region has the DNA TGTGCCAGCAGCCAAAGGACAGGGGCTTCCTACGAGCAGTACTTC. Encoded protein: CASSQRTGASYEQYF. V and J are TRBV16 and TRBJ2-7, with 9 bases aligning to TRBD1. Trimming cost V 2 bases and J 1 base; bases outside gene matches: 3. The CDR3 loop spans 15 amino acids. Germline V CDR1 and CDR2: KGHSY, FQNENV.

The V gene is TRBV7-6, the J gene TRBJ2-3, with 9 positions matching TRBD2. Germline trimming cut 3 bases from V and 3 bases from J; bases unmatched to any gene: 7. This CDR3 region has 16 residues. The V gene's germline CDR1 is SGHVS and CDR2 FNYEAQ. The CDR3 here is CASSFQLSGSTDTQYF. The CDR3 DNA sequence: TGTGCCAGCAGCTTCCAACTTAGCGGGAGTACAGATACGCAGTATTTT.

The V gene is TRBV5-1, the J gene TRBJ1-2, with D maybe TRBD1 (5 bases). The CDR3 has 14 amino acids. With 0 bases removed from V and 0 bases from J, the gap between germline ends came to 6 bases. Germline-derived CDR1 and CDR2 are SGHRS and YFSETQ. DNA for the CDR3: TGCGCCAGCAGCTTGGACAGGACTAACTATGGCTACACCTTC. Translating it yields CASSLDRTNYGYTF. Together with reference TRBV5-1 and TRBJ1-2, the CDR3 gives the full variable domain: KAGVTQTPRYLIKTRGQQVTLSCSPISGHRSVSWYQQTPGQGLQFLFEYFSETQRNKGNFPGRFSGRQFSNSRSEMNVSTLELGDSALYLCASSLDRTNYGYTFGSGTRLTVV.

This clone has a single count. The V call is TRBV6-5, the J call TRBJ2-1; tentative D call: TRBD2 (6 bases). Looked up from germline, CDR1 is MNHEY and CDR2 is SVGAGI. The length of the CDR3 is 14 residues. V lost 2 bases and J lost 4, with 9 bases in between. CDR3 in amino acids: CASSYPGLYNEQFF. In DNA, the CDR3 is TGTGCCAGCAGTTACCCGGGACTTTACAATGAGCAGTTCTTC.

The CDR3 nucleotides read TGTGCCAGCCAGGGGGCCGAAAAACTGTTTTTT. It is translated as CASQGAEKLFF. The chain has TRBV2 and TRBJ1-4; the match to TRBD1 covers 8 bases. Trimming cost V 8 bases and J 8 bases; bases outside gene matches: 1. The CDR3 is made up of 11 amino acids. Per germline, CDR1 SNHLY and CDR2 FYNNEI.

The CDR3 reads CASSARDDYGYTF. The DNA of the CDR3 is TGTGCCAGCAGCGCCCGGGACGACTATGGCTACACCTTC. The chain couples TRBV9 to TRBJ1-2; TRBD1 might be the D (5 bases). The CDR3 is 13 residues long. The V end was cut by 3 bases, the J end by 3 bases, with 9 bases between. Germline-derived CDR1 and CDR2 are SGDLS and YYNGEE.

The CDR3 loop reads CASSVGPGWNTEAFF. CDR3 nucleotide sequence: TGTGCCAGCAGCGTAGGACCCGGGTGGAACACTGAAGCTTTCTTT. The J gene is TRBJ1-1, the V gene TRBV9, with no clear D. The V gene lost 0 bases and the J gene lost 1 base, with 10 bases spanning the gap. Germline V lookup: CDR1 SGDLS, CDR2 YYNGEE. CDR3 length: 15 residues.

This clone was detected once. The CDR3 region has the DNA TGTGCCAGCAGCCGTAGGGGGCCTAATGAAAAACTGTTTTTT. This sequence encodes CASSRRGPNEKLFF. The V call is TRBV3-1 (or the pseudogene TRBV3-2), the J call TRBJ1-4; TRBD1 agrees at 7 bases. CDR3 length: 14 residues. After removal of 4 bases from V and 3 bases from J, the junction contained 2 bases not matched to a gene. CDR1 is LGHDT, CDR2 YNNKEL, per germline (reference sequence).

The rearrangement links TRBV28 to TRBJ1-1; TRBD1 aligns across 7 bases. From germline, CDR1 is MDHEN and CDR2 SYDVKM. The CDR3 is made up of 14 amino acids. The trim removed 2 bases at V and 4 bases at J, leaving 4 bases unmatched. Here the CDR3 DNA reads TGTGCCAGCAGTTTACCCACAGGGGTCACTGAAGCTTTCTTT. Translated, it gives CASSLPTGVTEAFF. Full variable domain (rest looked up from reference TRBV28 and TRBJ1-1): DVKVTQSSRYLVKRTGEKVFLECVQDMDHENMFWYRQDPGLGLRLIYFSYDVKMKEKGDIPEGYSVSREKKERFSLILESASTNQTSMYLCASSLPTGVTEAFFGQGTRLTVV.

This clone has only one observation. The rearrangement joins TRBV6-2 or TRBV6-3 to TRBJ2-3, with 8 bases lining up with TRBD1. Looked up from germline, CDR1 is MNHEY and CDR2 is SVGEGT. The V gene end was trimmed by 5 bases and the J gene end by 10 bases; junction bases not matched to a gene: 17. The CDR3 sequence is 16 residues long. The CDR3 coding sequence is TGTGCCAGCAGTGTCCTCGGACAGGGAAAACCCTTCGCGCAGTATTTT. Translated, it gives CASSVLGQGKPFAQYF.

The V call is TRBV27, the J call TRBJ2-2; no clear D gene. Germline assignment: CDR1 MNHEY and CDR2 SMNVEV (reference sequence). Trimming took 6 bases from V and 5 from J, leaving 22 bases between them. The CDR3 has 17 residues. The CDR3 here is CASSPSPRTDRTGELFF. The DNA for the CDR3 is TGTGCCAGCAGCCCATCACCAAGAACCGATAGAACCGGGGAGCTGTTTTTT.